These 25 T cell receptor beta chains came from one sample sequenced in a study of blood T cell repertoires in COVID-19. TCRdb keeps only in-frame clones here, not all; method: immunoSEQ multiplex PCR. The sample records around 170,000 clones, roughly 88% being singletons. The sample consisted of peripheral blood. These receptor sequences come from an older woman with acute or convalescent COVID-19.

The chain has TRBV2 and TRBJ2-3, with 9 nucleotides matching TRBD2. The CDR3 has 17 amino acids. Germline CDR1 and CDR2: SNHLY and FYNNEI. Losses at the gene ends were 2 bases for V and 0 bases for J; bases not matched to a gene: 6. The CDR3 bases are TGTGCCAGCAGTGAAAATCGACTAGCGGCTAGCACAGATACGCAGTATTTT. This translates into CASSENRLAASTDTQYF. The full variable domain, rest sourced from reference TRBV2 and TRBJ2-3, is EPEVTQTPSHQVTQMGQEVILRCVPISNHLYFYWYRQILGQKVEFLVSFYNNEISEKSEIFDDQFSVERPDGSNFTLKIRSTKLEDSAMYFCASSENRLAASTDTQYFGPGTRLTVL.

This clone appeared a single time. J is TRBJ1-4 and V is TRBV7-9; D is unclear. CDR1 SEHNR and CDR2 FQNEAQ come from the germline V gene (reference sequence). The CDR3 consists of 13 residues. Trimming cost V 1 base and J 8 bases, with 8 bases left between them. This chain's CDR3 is CASSLVPGEKLFF. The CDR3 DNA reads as TGTGCCAGCAGCTTAGTTCCCGGGGAAAAACTGTTTTTT.

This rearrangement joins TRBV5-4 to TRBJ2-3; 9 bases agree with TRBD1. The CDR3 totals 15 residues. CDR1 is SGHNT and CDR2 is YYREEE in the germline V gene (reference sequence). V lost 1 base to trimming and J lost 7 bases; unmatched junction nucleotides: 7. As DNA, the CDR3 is TGTGCCAGCAGCTTGACCGGGACAGGGACGAATACGCAGTATTTT. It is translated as CASSLTGTGTNTQYF.

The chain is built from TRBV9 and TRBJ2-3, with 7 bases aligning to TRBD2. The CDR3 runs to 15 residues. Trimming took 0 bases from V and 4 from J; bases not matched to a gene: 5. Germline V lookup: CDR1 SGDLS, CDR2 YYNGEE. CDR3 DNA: TGTGCCAGCAGCGTAGAGGAGCGGGGTGCAGATACGCAGTATTTT. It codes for CASSVEERGADTQYF.

The CDR3 spells CASSQDRNYGYTF. The CDR3 DNA follows: TGTGCCAGCAGCCAAGACAGGAACTATGGCTACACCTTC. The V call is TRBV11-2, the J call TRBJ1-2; a weak D match, TRBD1 (6 bases). V lost 5 bases and J 2 bases, leaving 9 bases between the germline ends. CDR3 length equals 13 residues. Per germline, CDR1 SGHAT and CDR2 FQNNGV.

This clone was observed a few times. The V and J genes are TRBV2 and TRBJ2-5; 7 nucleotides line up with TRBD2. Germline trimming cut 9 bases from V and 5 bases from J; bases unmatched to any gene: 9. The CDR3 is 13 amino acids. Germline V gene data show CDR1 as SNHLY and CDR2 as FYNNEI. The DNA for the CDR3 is TGTGCCAGTGGACTAGTGATCAGGGAGACCCAGTACTTC. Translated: CASGLVIRETQYF.

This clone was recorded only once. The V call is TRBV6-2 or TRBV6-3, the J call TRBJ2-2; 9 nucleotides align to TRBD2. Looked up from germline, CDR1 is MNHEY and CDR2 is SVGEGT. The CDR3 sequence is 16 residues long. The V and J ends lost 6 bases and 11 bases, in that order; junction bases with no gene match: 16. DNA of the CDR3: TGTGCCAGCAGCCAAGGGGGACTAGCCAGGGGTGGAGAGCTGTTTTTT. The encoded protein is CASSQGGLARGGELFF.

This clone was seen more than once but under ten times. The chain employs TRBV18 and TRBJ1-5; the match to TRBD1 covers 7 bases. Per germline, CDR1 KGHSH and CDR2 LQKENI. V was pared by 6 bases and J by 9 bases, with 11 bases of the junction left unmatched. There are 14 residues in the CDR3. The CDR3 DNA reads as TGTGCCAGCTCCCTTAGGGGGCCGGGGGCGCCCCAGCATTTT. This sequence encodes CASSLRGPGAPQHF.

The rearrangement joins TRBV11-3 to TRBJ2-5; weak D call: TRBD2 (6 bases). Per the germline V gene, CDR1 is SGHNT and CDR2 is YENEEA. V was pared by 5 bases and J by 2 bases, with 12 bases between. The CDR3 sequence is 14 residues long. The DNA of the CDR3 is TGTGCCAGCAGCGCCCGCGGGAAACAAGAGACCCAGTACTTC. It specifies CASSARGKQETQYF.

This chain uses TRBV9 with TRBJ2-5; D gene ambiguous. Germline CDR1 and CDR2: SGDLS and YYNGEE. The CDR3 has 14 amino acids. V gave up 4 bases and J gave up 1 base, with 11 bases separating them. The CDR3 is CASSPSWAQETQYF. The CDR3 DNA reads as TGTGCCAGCAGCCCCTCGTGGGCCCAAGAGACCCAGTACTTC.

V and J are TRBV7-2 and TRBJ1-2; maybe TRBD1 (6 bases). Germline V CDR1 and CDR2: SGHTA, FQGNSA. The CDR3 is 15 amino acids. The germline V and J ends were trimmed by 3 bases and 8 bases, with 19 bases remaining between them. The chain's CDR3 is CASSFPGHPPSGYTF. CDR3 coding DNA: TGTGCCAGCAGCTTCCCGGGACACCCCCCTTCAGGCTACACCTTC.

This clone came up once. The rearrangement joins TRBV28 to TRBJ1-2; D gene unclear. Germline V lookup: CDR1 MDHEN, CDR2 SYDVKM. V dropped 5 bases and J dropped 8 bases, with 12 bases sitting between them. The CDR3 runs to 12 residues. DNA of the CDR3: TGTGCCAGCAGTCTCCAGTCAGGCGGCTACACCTTC. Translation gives CASSLQSGGYTF.

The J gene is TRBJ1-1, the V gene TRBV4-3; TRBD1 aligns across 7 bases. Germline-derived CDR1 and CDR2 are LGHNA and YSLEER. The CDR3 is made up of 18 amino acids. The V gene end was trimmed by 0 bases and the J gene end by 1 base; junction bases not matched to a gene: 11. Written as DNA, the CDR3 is TGCGCCAGCAGCCAAGATCTATTTGCCGGGACAGAGAACACTGAAGCTTTCTTT. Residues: CASSQDLFAGTENTEAFF.

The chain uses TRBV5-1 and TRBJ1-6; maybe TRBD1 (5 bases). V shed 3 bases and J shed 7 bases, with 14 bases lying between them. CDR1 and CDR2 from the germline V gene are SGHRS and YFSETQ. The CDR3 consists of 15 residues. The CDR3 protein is CASSSLPGRNSPLHF. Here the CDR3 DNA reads TGCGCCAGCAGCTCGCTACCAGGGAGGAATTCACCCCTCCACTTT.

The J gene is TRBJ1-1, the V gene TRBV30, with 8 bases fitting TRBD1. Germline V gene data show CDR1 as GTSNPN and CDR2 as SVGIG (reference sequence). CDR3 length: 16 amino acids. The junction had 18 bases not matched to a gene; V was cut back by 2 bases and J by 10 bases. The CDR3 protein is CAWSPTGQGLSVGAFF. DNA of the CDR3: TGTGCCTGGAGTCCGACCGGACAGGGCCTGTCCGTGGGAGCTTTCTTT. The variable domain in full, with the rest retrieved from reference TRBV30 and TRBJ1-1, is SQTIHQWPATLVQPVGSPLSLECTVEGTSNPNLYWYRQAAGRGLQLLFYSVGIGQISSEVPQNLSASRPQDRQFILSSKKLLLSDSGFYLCAWSPTGQGLSVGAFFGQGTRLTVV.

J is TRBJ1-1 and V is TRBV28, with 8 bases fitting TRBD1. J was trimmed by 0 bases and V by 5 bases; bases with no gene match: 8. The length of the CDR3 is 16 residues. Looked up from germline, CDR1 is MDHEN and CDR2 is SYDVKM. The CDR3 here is CASSPQGASMNTEAFF. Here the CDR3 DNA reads TGTGCCAGCAGTCCTCAGGGGGCAAGTATGAACACTGAAGCTTTCTTT.

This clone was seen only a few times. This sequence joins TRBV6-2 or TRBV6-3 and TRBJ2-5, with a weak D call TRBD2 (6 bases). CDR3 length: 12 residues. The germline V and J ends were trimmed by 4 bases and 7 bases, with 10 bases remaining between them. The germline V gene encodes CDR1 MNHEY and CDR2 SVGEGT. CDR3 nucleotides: TGTGCCAGCAGTTGGGACTCCAGGACCCAGTACTTC. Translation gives CASSWDSRTQYF.

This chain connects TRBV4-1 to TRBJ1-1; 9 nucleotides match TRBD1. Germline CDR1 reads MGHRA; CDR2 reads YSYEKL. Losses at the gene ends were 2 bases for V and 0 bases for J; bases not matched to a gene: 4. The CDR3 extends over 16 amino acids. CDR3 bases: TGCGCCAGCAGCCAACCGGGACAGGGCATGAACACTGAAGCTTTCTTT. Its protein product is CASSQPGQGMNTEAFF.

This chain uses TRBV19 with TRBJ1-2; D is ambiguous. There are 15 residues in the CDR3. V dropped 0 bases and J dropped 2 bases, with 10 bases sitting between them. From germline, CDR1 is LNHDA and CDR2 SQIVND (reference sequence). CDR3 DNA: TGTGCCAGTAGTATAGACGAGGGTCGGAACTATGGCTACACCTTC. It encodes CASSIDEGRNYGYTF.

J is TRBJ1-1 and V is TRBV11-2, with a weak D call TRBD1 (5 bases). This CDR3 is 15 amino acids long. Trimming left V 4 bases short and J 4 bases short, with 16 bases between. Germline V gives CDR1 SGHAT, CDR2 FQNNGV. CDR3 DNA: TGTGCCAGCAGCTCGCGTGGGGGGAAAGGCACTGAAGCTTTCTTT. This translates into CASSSRGGKGTEAFF.

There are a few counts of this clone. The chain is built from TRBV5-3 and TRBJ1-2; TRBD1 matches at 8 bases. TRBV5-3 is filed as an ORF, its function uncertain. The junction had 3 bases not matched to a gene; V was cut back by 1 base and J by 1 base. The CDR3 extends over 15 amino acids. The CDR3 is CARSLNGQGNYGYTF. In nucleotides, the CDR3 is TGTGCCAGAAGCTTGAACGGACAGGGTAACTATGGCTACACCTTC.

CDR3 region: CASSLPGTGGGYTF. The CDR3 DNA follows: TGTGCCAGCAGTTTACCCGGGACAGGGGGAGGCTACACCTTC. V is TRBV28 and J is TRBJ1-2, with 11 bases that match TRBD1. Germline V gene data show CDR1 as MDHEN and CDR2 as SYDVKM. The ends lost 2 bases at V and 8 bases at J; junction bases unmatched: 4. The CDR3 covers 14 residues.

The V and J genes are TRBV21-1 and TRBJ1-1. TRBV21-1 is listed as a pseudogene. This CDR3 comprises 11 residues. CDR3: CASSMNVPGFF. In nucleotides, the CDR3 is TGTGCCAGCAGCATGAACGTGCCGGGTTTCTTT.

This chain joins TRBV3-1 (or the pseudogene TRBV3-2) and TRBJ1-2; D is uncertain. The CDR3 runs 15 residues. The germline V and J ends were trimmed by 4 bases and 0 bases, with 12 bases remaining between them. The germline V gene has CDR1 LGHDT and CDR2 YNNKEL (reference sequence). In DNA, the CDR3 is TGTGCCAGCAGCCTAGGCCAGGCAGCTAACTATGGCTACACCTTC. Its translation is CASSLGQAANYGYTF.

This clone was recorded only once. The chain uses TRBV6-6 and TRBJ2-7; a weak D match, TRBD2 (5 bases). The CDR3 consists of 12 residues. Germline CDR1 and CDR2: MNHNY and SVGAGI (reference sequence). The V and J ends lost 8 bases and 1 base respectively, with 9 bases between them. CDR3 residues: CASGGGSYEQYF. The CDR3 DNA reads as TGTGCCAGCGGCGGAGGTTCCTACGAGCAGTACTTC.